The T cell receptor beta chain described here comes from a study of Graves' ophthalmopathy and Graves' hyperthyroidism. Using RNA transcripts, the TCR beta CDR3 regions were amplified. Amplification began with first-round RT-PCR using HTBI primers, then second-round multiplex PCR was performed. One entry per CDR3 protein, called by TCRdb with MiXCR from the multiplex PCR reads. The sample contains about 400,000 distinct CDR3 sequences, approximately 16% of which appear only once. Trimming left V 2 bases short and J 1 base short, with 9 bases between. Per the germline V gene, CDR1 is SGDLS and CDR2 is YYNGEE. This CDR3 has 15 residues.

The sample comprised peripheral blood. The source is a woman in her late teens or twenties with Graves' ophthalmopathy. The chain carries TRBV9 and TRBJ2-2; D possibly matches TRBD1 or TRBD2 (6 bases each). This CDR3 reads CASSVGGQNTGELFF. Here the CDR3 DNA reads TGTGCCAGCAGCGTTGGGGGGCAGAACACCGGGGAGCTGTTTTTT.